The rows below give T cell receptor beta chains drawn from one sample of a study of T cell responses to AZD1222 COVID-19 vaccine. Produced via immunoSEQ multiplex PCR; TCRdb's table is partial and in-frame only. This repertoire shows more than 100,000 clones, around 90% found once; its top ten account for 7.5% to 9.5%. The sample in question was peripheral blood, obtained on day 0 of AZD1222 vaccination. The receptors derive from an adult in good health. Each CDR3 is given with its conserved first and last residue. The order of the fields is V gene, D gene, J gene, clone size, CDR3 protein, CDR3 DNA. The D gene is left open where the match is weak. Clone size is not always given. Where it is, it says once, few, many or a class for expanded clones.

V gene: TRBV9
D gene: NA
J gene: TRBJ1-2
clone size: NA
CDR3 protein: CASSEGVWNYGYTF
CDR3 DNA: TGTGCCAGCAGCGAGGGGGTTTGGAACTATGGCTACACCTTC

V gene: TRBV28
D gene: NA
J gene: TRBJ1-1
clone size: NA
CDR3 protein: CASSLFTGSMNTEAFF
CDR3 DNA: TGTGCCAGCAGTTTATTTACAGGCAGCATGAACACTGAAGCTTTCTTT

V gene: TRBV2
D gene: NA
J gene: TRBJ1-2
clone size: NA
CDR3 protein: CASSLIIRGGYNYGYTF
CDR3 DNA: TGTGCCAGCAGCCTTATAATCCGGGGGGGGTATAACTATGGCTACACCTTC

V gene: TRBV5-4
D gene: NA
J gene: TRBJ1-2
clone size: NA
CDR3 protein: CAGSGLLFDYGYTF
CDR3 DNA: TGTGCCGGCAGCGGACTACTATTCGACTATGGCTACACCTTC

V gene: TRBV5-1
D gene: TRBD1
J gene: TRBJ2-6
clone size: NA
CDR3 protein: CASSRGQGSGSGANVLTF
CDR3 DNA: TGCGCCAGCAGCCGAGGACAGGGATCGGGCTCTGGGGCCAACGTCCTGACTTTC

V gene: TRBV2
D gene: TRBD2
J gene: TRBJ2-1
clone size: NA
CDR3 protein: CASPSGSGGNNEQFF
CDR3 DNA: TGTGCCAGCCCCTCCGGTAGCGGGGGGAACAATGAGCAGTTCTTC

V gene: TRBV5-4
D gene: NA
J gene: TRBJ2-7
clone size: NA
CDR3 protein: CASSIPERGSYEQYF
CDR3 DNA: TGTGCCAGCAGCATCCCCGAAAGGGGATCCTACGAGCAGTACTTC

V gene: TRBV5-1
D gene: NA
J gene: TRBJ1-2
clone size: NA
CDR3 protein: CASSLEGNYGYTF
CDR3 DNA: TGCGCCAGCAGCTTGGAGGGTAACTATGGCTACACCTTC

V gene: TRBV30
D gene: NA
J gene: TRBJ1-3
clone size: NA
CDR3 protein: CAWSVGVGAGNTIYF
CDR3 DNA: TGTGCCTGGAGTGTGGGTGTAGGTGCTGGAAACACCATATATTTT

V gene: TRBV19
D gene: TRBD1
J gene: TRBJ1-4
clone size: NA
CDR3 protein: CATSDRANEKLFF
CDR3 DNA: TGTGCCACTTCGGACAGGGCTAATGAAAAACTGTTTTTT

V gene: TRBV5-4
D gene: TRBD2
J gene: TRBJ2-5
clone size: NA
CDR3 protein: CASSLRSRGEETQYF
CDR3 DNA: TGTGCCAGCAGCTTGAGGTCGCGGGGGGAAGAGACCCAGTACTTC

V gene: TRBV7-8
D gene: NA
J gene: TRBJ2-1
clone size: NA
CDR3 protein: CASSPDRSEQFF
CDR3 DNA: TGTGCCAGCAGCCCCGATAGAAGTGAGCAGTTCTTC

V gene: TRBV4-2
D gene: TRBD1
J gene: TRBJ2-3
clone size: once
CDR3 protein: CASSPWDRGGRDTQYF
CDR3 DNA: TGTGCCAGCAGCCCTTGGGACAGGGGAGGCCGGGATACGCAGTATTTT

V gene: TRBV5-4
D gene: NA
J gene: TRBJ2-5
clone size: NA
CDR3 protein: CASSLPTGGIGETQYF
CDR3 DNA: TGTGCCAGCAGCCTGCCGACGGGGGGCATAGGAGAGACCCAGTACTTC

V gene: TRBV20-1
D gene: NA
J gene: TRBJ1-1
clone size: NA
CDR3 protein: CSASSDTNTEAFF
CDR3 DNA: TGCAGTGCTAGTTCTGACACGAACACTGAAGCTTTCTTT

V gene: TRBV30
D gene: NA
J gene: TRBJ1-4
clone size: NA
CDR3 protein: CAWSPRREKLFF
CDR3 DNA: TGTGCCTGGAGTCCCCGACGGGAAAAACTGTTTTTT

V gene: TRBV2
D gene: TRBD1
J gene: TRBJ1-5
clone size: NA
CDR3 protein: CASRGQISNQPQHF
CDR3 DNA: TGTGCCAGCAGGGGACAGATCAGCAATCAGCCCCAGCATTTT

V gene: TRBV2
D gene: TRBD1
J gene: TRBJ2-5
clone size: NA
CDR3 protein: CASSATGGAGETQYF
CDR3 DNA: TGTGCCAGCAGTGCGACAGGGGGCGCCGGGGAGACCCAGTACTTC

V gene: TRBV11-2
D gene: TRBD1
J gene: TRBJ1-2
clone size: NA
CDR3 protein: CASSGTGYGYTF
CDR3 DNA: TGTGCCAGCAGCGGGACAGGTTATGGCTACACCTTC

V gene: TRBV4-1
D gene: TRBD2
J gene: TRBJ2-1
clone size: NA
CDR3 protein: CASSPREGGNEQFF
CDR3 DNA: TGCGCCAGCAGCCCCAGAGAGGGAGGGAACGAGCAGTTCTTC

V gene: TRBV28
D gene: NA
J gene: TRBJ1-4
clone size: NA
CDR3 protein: CASSLFQAEKLFF
CDR3 DNA: TGTGCCAGCAGTTTATTTCAGGCTGAAAAACTGTTTTTT

V gene: TRBV10-3
D gene: NA
J gene: TRBJ2-2
clone size: NA
CDR3 protein: CATGGATGVDGELFF
CDR3 DNA: TGTGCCACCGGAGGAGCGACGGGAGTGGACGGGGAGCTGTTTTTT

V gene: TRBV28
D gene: TRBD1
J gene: TRBJ1-2
clone size: NA
CDR3 protein: CASSPRDSIRGYTF
CDR3 DNA: TGTGCCAGCAGTCCCCGGGACAGCATCAGGGGCTACACCTTC

V gene: TRBV7-8
D gene: TRBD1
J gene: TRBJ1-2
clone size: NA
CDR3 protein: CASSLRDSGQGARNYGYTF
CDR3 DNA: TGTGCCAGCAGCTTACGGGATTCGGGGCAGGGGGCCAGGAACTATGGCTACACCTTC

V gene: TRBV27
D gene: NA
J gene: TRBJ2-3
clone size: NA
CDR3 protein: CASSPLSLATTDTQYF
CDR3 DNA: TGTGCCAGCAGTCCCCTTTCCCTAGCCACCACAGATACGCAGTATTTT

V gene: TRBV11-3
D gene: NA
J gene: TRBJ2-1
clone size: NA
CDR3 protein: CASSASFGEQFF
CDR3 DNA: TGTGCCAGCAGCGCCTCCTTTGGTGAGCAGTTCTTC

V gene: TRBV2
D gene: NA
J gene: TRBJ1-1
clone size: NA
CDR3 protein: CASIAGLNTEAFF
CDR3 DNA: TGTGCCAGCATCGCTGGTCTGAACACTGAAGCTTTCTTT

V gene: TRBV27
D gene: NA
J gene: TRBJ2-3
clone size: NA
CDR3 protein: CASSSPGDHTDTQYF
CDR3 DNA: TGTGCCAGCAGTTCGCCGGGGGACCACACAGATACGCAGTATTTT

V gene: TRBV7-3
D gene: NA
J gene: TRBJ1-1
clone size: NA
CDR3 protein: CASSLTPGPSLTEAFF
CDR3 DNA: TGTGCCAGCAGCTTAACTCCAGGGCCGTCCCTCACTGAAGCTTTCTTT

V gene: TRBV18
D gene: NA
J gene: TRBJ2-7
clone size: NA
CDR3 protein: CASSPSRWTYEQYF
CDR3 DNA: TGTGCCAGCTCACCATCCCGTTGGACCTACGAGCAGTACTTC

V gene: TRBV15
D gene: TRBD1
J gene: TRBJ2-1
clone size: NA
CDR3 protein: CATSGTGKLGNEQFF
CDR3 DNA: TGTGCCACCAGCGGGACAGGGAAGCTGGGCAATGAGCAGTTCTTC

V gene: TRBV6-1
D gene: TRBD1
J gene: TRBJ1-3
clone size: NA
CDR3 protein: CASSEAGGTGNTIYF
CDR3 DNA: TGTGCCAGCAGTGAAGCAGGGGGCACGGGAAACACCATATATTTT

V gene: TRBV11-2
D gene: NA
J gene: TRBJ1-4
clone size: NA
CDR3 protein: CASSLVLSLYNEKLFF
CDR3 DNA: TGTGCCAGCAGCTTAGTTCTCTCTCTTTATAATGAAAAACTGTTTTTT

V gene: TRBV7-6
D gene: NA
J gene: TRBJ2-3
clone size: NA
CDR3 protein: CASSLSFSDTQYF
CDR3 DNA: TGTGCCAGCAGCTTATCGTTCAGCGATACGCAGTATTTT

V gene: TRBV10-3
D gene: NA
J gene: TRBJ1-1
clone size: once
CDR3 protein: CAISSQTSEAFF
CDR3 DNA: TGTGCCATCAGTAGCCAGACAAGTGAAGCTTTCTTT

V gene: TRBV5-5
D gene: TRBD1
J gene: TRBJ1-3
clone size: NA
CDR3 protein: CASSLQGGGNTIYF
CDR3 DNA: TGTGCCAGCAGTCTGCAGGGGGGTGGAAACACCATATATTTT

V gene: TRBV5-1
D gene: TRBD2
J gene: TRBJ2-7
clone size: NA
CDR3 protein: CASSLGTSMDEQYF
CDR3 DNA: TGCGCCAGCAGCTTGGGGACTAGTATGGACGAGCAGTACTTC

V gene: TRBV28
D gene: NA
J gene: TRBJ2-2
clone size: NA
CDR3 protein: CASSLRGLRTGELFF
CDR3 DNA: TGTGCCAGCAGTTTACGGGGGCTCCGGACCGGGGAGCTGTTTTTT

V gene: TRBV2
D gene: NA
J gene: TRBJ2-2
clone size: NA
CDR3 protein: CASIRGRNTGELFF
CDR3 DNA: TGTGCCAGCATACGCGGAAGGAACACCGGGGAGCTGTTTTTT

V gene: TRBV20-1
D gene: NA
J gene: TRBJ1-1
clone size: NA
CDR3 protein: CSAYGNTEAFF
CDR3 DNA: TGCAGTGCCTACGGAAACACTGAAGCTTTCTTT

V gene: TRBV30
D gene: NA
J gene: TRBJ2-5
clone size: NA
CDR3 protein: CASRSFYEGAQYF
CDR3 DNA: TGTGCCTCTAGATCCTTTTATGAAGGGGCCCAGTACTTC

V gene: TRBV2
D gene: NA
J gene: TRBJ2-3
clone size: NA
CDR3 protein: CASRGTDTQYF
CDR3 DNA: TGTGCCAGCAGGGGCACAGATACGCAGTATTTT

V gene: TRBV5-4
D gene: NA
J gene: TRBJ1-4
clone size: NA
CDR3 protein: CASSTGGSTNEKLFF
CDR3 DNA: TGTGCCAGCAGCACCGGAGGGTCAACTAATGAAAAACTGTTTTTT